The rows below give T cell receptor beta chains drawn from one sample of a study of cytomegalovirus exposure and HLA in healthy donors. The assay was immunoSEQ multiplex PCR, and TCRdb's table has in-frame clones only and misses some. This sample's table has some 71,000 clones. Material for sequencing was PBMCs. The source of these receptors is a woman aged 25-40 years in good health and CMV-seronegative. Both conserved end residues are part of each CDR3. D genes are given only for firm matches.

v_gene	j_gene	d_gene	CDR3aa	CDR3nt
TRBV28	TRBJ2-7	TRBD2	CASSVTSGSPPRYEQYF	TGTGCCAGCAGTGTGACTAGCGGGAGTCCTCCCCGCTACGAGCAGTACTTC
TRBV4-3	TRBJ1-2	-	CASSQELSGSGYGYTF	TGCGCCAGCAGCCAAGAATTATCAGGGTCTGGCTATGGCTACACCTTC
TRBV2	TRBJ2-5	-	CASSGQTQQETQYF	TGTGCCAGCAGCGGACAGACCCAGCAAGAGACCCAGTACTTC
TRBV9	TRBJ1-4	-	CASSVYSATNEKLFF	TGTGCCAGCAGCGTATACAGTGCAACTAATGAAAAACTGTTTTTT
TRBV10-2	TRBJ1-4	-	CASKRGHGEKLFF	TGCGCCAGCAAGCGGGGGCACGGTGAAAAACTGTTTTTT
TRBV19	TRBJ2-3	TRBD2	CASSMSSSAGVGDTQYF	TGTGCCAGTAGTATGTCTAGTTCGGCGGGAGTAGGAGATACGCAGTATTTT
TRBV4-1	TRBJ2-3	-	CASSQEELALPSTDTQYF	TGCGCCAGCAGCCAAGAAGAACTAGCCCTTCCCTCCACAGATACGCAGTATTTT
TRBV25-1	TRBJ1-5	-	CASSDPGSNQPQHF	TGTGCCAGCAGTGATCCAGGGAGCAATCAGCCCCAGCATTTT
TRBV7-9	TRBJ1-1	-	CATRGNTEAFF	TGTGCCACAAGGGGTAACACTGAAGCTTTCTTT
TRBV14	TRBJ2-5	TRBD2	CASSQVGLAGGASQYF	TGTGCCAGCAGCCAAGTAGGACTAGCGGGAGGGGCGTCCCAGTACTTC
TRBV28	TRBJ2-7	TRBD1	CASSRQGPSYEQYF	TGTGCCAGCAGCCGACAGGGCCCCTCCTACGAGCAGTACTTC
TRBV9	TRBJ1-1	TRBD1	CASSLTGDAEAFF	TGTGCCAGCAGCTTGACAGGGGACGCTGAAGCTTTCTTT
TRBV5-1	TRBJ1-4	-	CASSRRGMEGEKLFF	TGCGCCAGCAGCAGGCGGGGGATGGAGGGTGAAAAACTGTTTTTT
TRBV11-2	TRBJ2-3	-	CASSLDGGGTDTQYF	TGTGCCAGCAGCTTAGACGGGGGTGGGACAGATACGCAGTATTTT
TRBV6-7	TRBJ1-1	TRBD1	CASRRGQLNTEAFF	TGTGCCAGCAGACGGGGACAGTTGAACACTGAAGCTTTCTTT
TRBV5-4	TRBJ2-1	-	CASSLAYQGEVNEQFF	TGTGCCAGCAGCTTGGCCTATCAGGGCGAGGTGAATGAGCAGTTCTTC
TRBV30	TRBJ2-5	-	CAWSVRETQYF	TGTGCCTGGAGTGTTCGGGAGACCCAGTACTTC
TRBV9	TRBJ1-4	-	CASSGGWEEKLFF	TGTGCCAGCAGCGGGGGCTGGGAAGAAAAACTGTTTTTT
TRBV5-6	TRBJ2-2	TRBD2	CASSLSLAGNTGELFF	TGTGCCAGCAGCTTGAGTCTAGCGGGGAACACCGGGGAGCTGTTTTTT
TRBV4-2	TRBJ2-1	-	CASSQEEASSYNEQFF	TGTGCCAGCAGCCAAGAAGAGGCCAGCTCCTACAATGAGCAGTTCTTC
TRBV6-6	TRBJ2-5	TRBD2	CASSTPRVAGGQTQYF	TGTGCCAGCAGTACCCCCCGGGTAGCGGGGGGGCAGACCCAGTACTTC
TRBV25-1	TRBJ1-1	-	CASSQGGANTEAFF	TGTGCCAGCAGCCAGGGAGGGGCGAACACTGAAGCTTTCTTT
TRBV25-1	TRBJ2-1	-	CASSPNNEQFF	TGTGCCAGCAGTCCAAACAATGAGCAGTTCTTC
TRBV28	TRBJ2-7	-	CASSSPRGGSYEQYF	TGTGCCAGCAGTTCTCCAAGAGGGGGATCCTACGAGCAGTACTTC
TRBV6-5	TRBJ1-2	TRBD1	CASSYRTGGGYTF	TGTGCCAGCAGTTACCGGACAGGGGGCGGCTACACCTTC
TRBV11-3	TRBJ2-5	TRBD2	CASSERGEETQYF	TGTGCCAGCAGTGAGCGGGGGGAAGAGACCCAGTACTTC
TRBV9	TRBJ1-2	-	CASSVGGDSYGYTF	TGTGCCAGCAGCGTAGGGGGAGACTCCTATGGCTACACCTTC
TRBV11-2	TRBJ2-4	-	CASSPRHSRGKNIQYF	TGTGCCAGCAGCCCTCGCCACAGTCGCGGGAAAAACATTCAGTACTTC
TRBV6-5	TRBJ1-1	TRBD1	CATQGASEAFF	TGTGCCACGCAGGGGGCTTCTGAAGCTTTCTTT
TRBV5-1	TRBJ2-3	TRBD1	CASSPGTGTDTQYF	TGCGCCAGCAGCCCTGGGACAGGCACAGATACGCAGTATTTT
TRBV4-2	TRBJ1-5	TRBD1	CASSQRDRTDNQPQHF	TGTGCCAGCAGCCAAAGGGACAGGACAGACAATCAGCCCCAGCATTTT
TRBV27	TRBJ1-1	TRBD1	CASSFTGGGTEAFF	TGTGCCAGCAGTTTCACAGGGGGAGGCACTGAAGCTTTCTTT
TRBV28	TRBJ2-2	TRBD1	CASSDRGQAGELFF	TGTGCCAGCAGTGACAGGGGGCAGGCCGGGGAGCTGTTTTTT
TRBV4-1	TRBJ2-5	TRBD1	CASSRGGAETQYF	TGCGCCAGCAGCCGAGGGGGCGCAGAGACCCAGTACTTC
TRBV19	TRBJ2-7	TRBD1	CASRGQGAKIHEQYF	TGTGCCAGTAGGGGACAGGGGGCGAAGATCCACGAGCAGTACTTC
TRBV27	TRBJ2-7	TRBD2	CASSPMGLAGNEQYF	TGTGCCAGCAGCCCCATGGGACTAGCGGGAAACGAGCAGTACTTC
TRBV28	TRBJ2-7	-	CASSGTVRRGQYF	TGTGCCAGCAGTGGCACGGTCAGGCGGGGACAGTACTTC
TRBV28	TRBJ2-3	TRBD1	CASSLLDRSDTQYF	TGTGCCAGCAGTTTATTGGACAGGTCAGATACGCAGTATTTT
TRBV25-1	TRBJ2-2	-	CASSPRGRIGELFF	TGTGCCAGCAGCCCCAGGGGCCGGATCGGGGAGCTGTTTTTT
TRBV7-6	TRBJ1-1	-	CASSLGRKNTEAFF	TGTGCCAGCAGCTTAGGCAGGAAGAACACTGAAGCTTTCTTT
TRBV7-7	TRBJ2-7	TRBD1	CASSPRQGPYEQYF	TGTGCTAGCAGCCCCCGACAGGGTCCATACGAGCAGTACTTC
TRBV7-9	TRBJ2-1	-	CASSLTPRSSDNEQFF	TGTGCCAGCAGCTTAACCCCCAGGTCCTCCGACAATGAGCAGTTCTTC
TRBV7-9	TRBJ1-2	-	CASSSSRTGVEGYTF	TGTGCCAGCAGCTCCTCTCGTACGGGGGTGGAGGGCTACACCTTC
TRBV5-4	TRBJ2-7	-	CASSVVAEQYF	TGTGCCAGCAGCGTCGTAGCCGAGCAGTACTTC
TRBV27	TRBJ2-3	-	CASSLGSADF	TGTGCCAGCAGTTTGGGTTCCGCGGATTTT
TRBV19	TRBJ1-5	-	CASNLSGNQPQHF	TGTGCCAGTAATCTTTCAGGCAATCAGCCCCAGCATTTT